Following are 21 T cell receptor beta chains from one sample sequenced in a study of blood T cell repertoires in COVID-19. TCRdb's copy holds only in-frame clones and misses some; the assay was immunoSEQ multiplex PCR. The table includes around 150,000 clones, around four fifths detected once. Sample: PBMCs or T cells enriched from blood (not recorded which). These receptors all stem from a woman aged 40 to 50 who had recovered from COVID-19.

This clone was seen more than once but under ten times. V usage is TRBV4-2 and J usage is TRBJ2-1; D gene uncertain. The CDR3 runs 12 residues. V gave up 0 bases and J gave up 9 bases, with 6 bases separating them. The germline V gene encodes CDR1 LGHNA and CDR2 YNFKEQ. The DNA for the CDR3 is TGTGCCAGCAGCCAAGATATCGGTGAGCAGTTCTTC. Residues: CASSQDIGEQFF.

V gene TRBV25-1 combines with J gene TRBJ2-7; 11 bases map to TRBD1. The J segment lost 3 bases and the V segment lost 5 bases, leaving 9 bases of the junction unmatched. The CDR3 has 16 amino acids. Looked up from germline, CDR1 is MGHDK and CDR2 is SYGVNS. The DNA for the CDR3 is TGTGCCAGCAGTCCCTACCCCGGGACAGGGGGCTACGAGCAGTACTTC. This encodes CASSPYPGTGGYEQYF.

This rearrangement joins TRBV11-2 to TRBJ1-3, with 8 bases matching TRBD1. This CDR3 is built from 14 residues. V trimming: 3 bases; J trimming: 4 bases; junction bases outside the gene matches: 2. Germline V gene lookup returns CDR1 SGHAT and CDR2 FQNNGV. The CDR3 loop reads CASSLTGVGNTIYF. The DNA of the CDR3 is TGTGCCAGCAGCTTGACAGGGGTAGGAAACACCATATATTTT. The entire variable domain, with the rest obtained from reference TRBV11-2 and TRBJ1-3, is as follows: EAGVAQSPRYKIIEKRQSVAFWCNPISGHATLYWYQQILGQGPKLLIQFQNNGVVDDSQLPKDRFSAERLKGVDSTLKIQPAKLEDSAVYLCASSLTGVGNTIYFGEGSWLTVV.

A few counts support this clone. The chain joins TRBV9 to TRBJ2-3, with D tentatively TRBD1 (5 bases). The V and J ends lost 0 bases and 5 bases respectively, with 16 bases between them. Per germline, CDR1 SGDLS and CDR2 YYNGEE. The CDR3 contains 16 residues. This CDR3 is CASSVDLGLRGDTQYF. The CDR3 DNA is TGTGCCAGCAGCGTAGATTTGGGGTTAAGGGGAGATACGCAGTATTTT. Variable domain in full (rest from reference TRBV9 and TRBJ2-3): DSGVTQTPKHLITATGQRVTLRCSPRSGDLSVYWYQQSLDQGLQFLIQYYNGEERAKGNILERFSAQQFPDLHSELNLSSLELGDSALYFCASSVDLGLRGDTQYFGPGTRLTVL.

This clone was seen once. V and J are TRBV19 and TRBJ2-3, with a possible D match to TRBD1 (5 bases). In germline, CDR1 is LNHDA, CDR2 SQIVND (reference sequence). With 0 bases removed from V and 4 bases from J, the gap between germline ends came to 14 bases. CDR3 size: 16 residues. DNA for the CDR3: TGTGCCAGTAGTATAGATTCTTTAGGGGTGGCAGATACGCAGTATTTT. Its translation: CASSIDSLGVADTQYF.

V and J are TRBV11-3 and TRBJ2-1, with D perhaps TRBD2 (5 bases). V was pared by 5 bases and J by 8 bases, with 13 bases between. Looked up from germline, CDR1 is SGHNT and CDR2 is YENEEA. This CDR3 region has 13 residues. The CDR3, as DNA: TGTGCCAGCAGCAGAGGACCCGGGGATGAGCAGTTCTTC. Encoded protein: CASSRGPGDEQFF.

The chain carries TRBV9 and TRBJ2-2; 13 bases agree with TRBD2. The J segment lost 2 bases and the V segment lost 0 bases, leaving 1 base of the junction unmatched. CDR1 SGDLS and CDR2 YYNGEE come from the germline V gene. The CDR3 consists of 17 residues. DNA for the CDR3: TGTGCCAGCAGCGTAGGGGGACTAGCGGGAAACACCGGGGAGCTGTTTTTT. It translates to CASSVGGLAGNTGELFF. Full variable domain (rest looked up from reference TRBV9 and TRBJ2-2): DSGVTQTPKHLITATGQRVTLRCSPRSGDLSVYWYQQSLDQGLQFLIQYYNGEERAKGNILERFSAQQFPDLHSELNLSSLELGDSALYFCASSVGGLAGNTGELFFGEGSRLTVL.

The chain uses TRBV3-1 (or the pseudogene TRBV3-2) and TRBJ2-1; 12 nucleotides align to TRBD1. V dropped 4 bases and J dropped 1; count of bases not matched to a gene: 2. The V gene's germline CDR1 is LGHDT and CDR2 YNNKEL (reference sequence). The CDR3 is 16 amino acids. CDR3 region: CASSRDRGQSYNEQFF. The CDR3 coding sequence is TGTGCCAGCAGCCGGGACAGGGGGCAATCCTACAATGAGCAGTTCTTC.

V gene TRBV7-2 combines with J gene TRBJ1-1; D is unresolved. Trimming left V 4 bases short and J 4 bases short, with 13 bases between. Germline CDR1 SGHTA, CDR2 FQGNSA. The CDR3 runs to 14 residues. This CDR3 reads CASSWRVSGTEAFF. The CDR3 region has the DNA TGTGCCAGCAGCTGGCGGGTTTCGGGCACTGAAGCTTTCTTT.

The chain links TRBV7-9 to TRBJ2-4; a possible D gene is TRBD1 (5 bases). The CDR3 length is 16 residues. V lost 1 base and J 5 bases, leaving 15 bases between the germline ends. The germline V gene encodes CDR1 SEHNR and CDR2 FQNEAQ (reference sequence). The CDR3 spells CASSLDPPWGQNIQYF. CDR3 DNA sequence: TGTGCCAGCAGCTTAGATCCGCCTTGGGGCCAAAACATTCAGTACTTC.

The V call is TRBV3-1 (or the pseudogene TRBV3-2), the J call TRBJ2-7; the D is unclear. This CDR3 has 14 amino acids. CDR1 LGHDT and CDR2 YNNKEL come from the germline V gene (reference sequence). The V and J ends lost 1 base and 1 base respectively, with 8 bases between them. CDR3 DNA sequence: TGTGCCAGCAGCCAAGGCGGCGGATCCTACGAGCAGTACTTC. It codes for CASSQGGGSYEQYF.

This clone was observed a single time. The rearrangement joins TRBV18 to TRBJ1-2; TRBD1 is a possible D gene (6 bases). The V end lost 2 bases, the J end lost 4 bases, and 11 bases lay between the germline ends. Germline-derived CDR1 and CDR2 are KGHSH and LQKENI. This CDR3 is built from 14 residues. The CDR3 loop is CASSPGQGSYGYTF. CDR3 bases: TGTGCCAGCTCACCAGGGCAGGGGTCCTATGGCTACACCTTC.

The chain joins TRBV4-1 to TRBJ2-7; 9 bases line up with TRBD1. The CDR3 extends over 15 amino acids. Losses at the gene ends were 1 base for V and 4 bases for J; bases not matched to a gene: 5. Germline CDR1 and CDR2: MGHRA and YSYEKL. The CDR3 loop is CASSQGGTGLYEQYF. CDR3 DNA: TGCGCCAGCAGCCAAGGGGGGACAGGGTTATACGAGCAGTACTTC.

The chain uses TRBV5-4 and TRBJ2-3; 7 nucleotides align to TRBD2. The germline V gene has CDR1 SGHNT and CDR2 YYREEE (reference sequence). The V segment lost 4 bases and the J segment 0 bases; nucleotides outside the gene matches: 5. The CDR3 contains 15 residues. The CDR3 bases are TGTGCCAGCAGCGGAGCGGGGTATAGCACAGATACGCAGTATTTT. It specifies CASSGAGYSTDTQYF.

J is TRBJ2-1 and V is TRBV11-2, with D possibly TRBD1 on 5 matching bases. Germline V gives CDR1 SGHAT, CDR2 FQNNGV. The CDR3 runs 15 residues. The ends were cut back, 2 bases at V and 2 bases at J, with 10 bases in the middle. The CDR3, as DNA: TGTGCCAGCAGCTTACCTAAGGGGCCCTACAATGAGCAGTTCTTC. Protein: CASSLPKGPYNEQFF.

The chain employs TRBV7-6 and TRBJ1-1; D not certain. The CDR3 totals 15 residues. V gave up 6 bases and J gave up 0 bases, with 14 bases separating them. CDR1 is SGHVS and CDR2 is FNYEAQ in the germline V gene. In DNA form, the CDR3 reads TGTGCCAGCAGGGGTATAGAGGGTATGAACACTGAAGCTTTCTTT. Translating gives CASRGIEGMNTEAFF.

This clone was recorded once. The chain combines TRBV28 with TRBJ1-1; D remains unclear. Germline CDR1 and CDR2: MDHEN and SYDVKM. V was pared by 4 bases and J by 0 bases, with 18 bases between. The CDR3 spans 17 residues. The CDR3 nucleotides are TGTGCCAGCAGTTCCCCTAGTCGATTTTTATTGAACACTGAAGCTTTCTTT. It translates to CASSSPSRFLLNTEAFF.

This clone came up a few times. The rearrangement links TRBV27 to TRBJ2-1, with D possibly being TRBD2 (5 bases). CDR3 length equals 14 residues. The V gene lost 8 bases and the J gene lost 10 bases, with 21 bases spanning the gap. Germline CDR1 MNHEY, CDR2 SMNVEV (reference sequence). The CDR3 nucleotides read TGTGCCAGCTCCTCGGAGAGGGTCAGGCAGGAGCAGTTCTTC. This encodes CASSSERVRQEQFF.

The chain links TRBV3-1 (or the pseudogene TRBV3-2) to TRBJ2-7; D is unresolved. Trimming left V 2 bases short and J 4 bases short, with 9 bases between. This CDR3 comprises 13 residues. The germline V gene encodes CDR1 LGHDT and CDR2 YNNKEL (reference sequence). Written as DNA, the CDR3 is TGTGCCAGCAGCCAAAACAGTCTGTACGAGCAGTACTTC. Its translation: CASSQNSLYEQYF.

This chain uses TRBV5-1 with TRBJ2-3; TRBD2 aligns across 10 bases. Germline V gene data show CDR1 as SGHRS and CDR2 as YFSETQ. With V trimmed by 7 bases and J by 2 bases, 4 bases remained unmatched. CDR3 length: 14 residues. CDR3 sequence (DNA): TGCGCCAGCCAGCTAGCGGGAGACACAGATACGCAGTATTTT. This codes for CASQLAGDTDTQYF.

The chain combines TRBV6-4 with TRBJ2-1; 12 bases agree with TRBD2. Germline V gene data show CDR1 as MRHNA and CDR2 as SNTAGT. Germline trimming cut 6 bases from V and 4 bases from J; bases unmatched to any gene: 4. CDR3 size: 15 residues. The CDR3, as DNA: TGTGCCAGCAGCCGACTAGCGGGAGATTACAATGAGCAGTTCTTC. Its translation is CASSRLAGDYNEQFF.